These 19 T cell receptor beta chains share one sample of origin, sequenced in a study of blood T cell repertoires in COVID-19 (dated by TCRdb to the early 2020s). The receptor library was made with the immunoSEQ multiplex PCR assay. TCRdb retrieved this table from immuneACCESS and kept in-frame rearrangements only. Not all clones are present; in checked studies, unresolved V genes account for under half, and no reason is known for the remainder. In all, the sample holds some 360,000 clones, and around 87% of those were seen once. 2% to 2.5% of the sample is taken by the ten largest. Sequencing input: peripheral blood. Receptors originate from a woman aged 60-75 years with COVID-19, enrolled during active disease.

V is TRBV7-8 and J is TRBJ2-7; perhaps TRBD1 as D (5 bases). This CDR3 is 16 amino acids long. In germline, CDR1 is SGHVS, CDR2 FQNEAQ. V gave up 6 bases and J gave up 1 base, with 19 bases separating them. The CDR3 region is CASSPTQGLVSYEQYF. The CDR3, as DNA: TGTGCCAGCAGTCCCACCCAGGGCCTGGTGTCCTACGAGCAGTACTTC.

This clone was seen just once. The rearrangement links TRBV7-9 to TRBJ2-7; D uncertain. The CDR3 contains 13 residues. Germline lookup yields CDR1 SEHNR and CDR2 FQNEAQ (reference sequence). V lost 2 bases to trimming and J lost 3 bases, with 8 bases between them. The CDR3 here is CASSLLPYYEQYF. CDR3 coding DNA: TGTGCCAGCAGCTTATTACCCTACTACGAGCAGTACTTC. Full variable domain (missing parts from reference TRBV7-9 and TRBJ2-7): DTGVSQNPRHKITKRGQNVTFRCDPISEHNRLYWYRQTLGQGPEFLTYFQNEAQLEKSRLLSDRFSAERPKGSFSTLEIQRTEQGDSAMYLCASSLLPYYEQYFGPGTRLTVT.

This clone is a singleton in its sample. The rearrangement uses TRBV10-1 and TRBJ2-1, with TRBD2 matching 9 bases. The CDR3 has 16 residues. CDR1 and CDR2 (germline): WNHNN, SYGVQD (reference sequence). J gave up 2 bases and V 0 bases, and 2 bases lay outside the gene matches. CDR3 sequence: CASSESSGGPYNEQFF. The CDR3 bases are TGCGCCAGCAGTGAGTCTAGCGGGGGTCCCTACAATGAGCAGTTCTTC.

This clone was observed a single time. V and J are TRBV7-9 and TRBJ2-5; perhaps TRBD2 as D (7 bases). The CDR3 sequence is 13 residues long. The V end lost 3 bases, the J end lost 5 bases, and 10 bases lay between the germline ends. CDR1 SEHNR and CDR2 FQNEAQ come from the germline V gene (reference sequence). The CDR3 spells CASSLWGGETQYF. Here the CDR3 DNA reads TGTGCCAGCAGCTTGTGGGGGGGCGAGACCCAGTACTTC.

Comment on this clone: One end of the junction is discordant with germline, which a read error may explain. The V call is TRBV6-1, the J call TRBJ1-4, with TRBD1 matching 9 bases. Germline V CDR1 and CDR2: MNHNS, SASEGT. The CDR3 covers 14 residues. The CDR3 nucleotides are TGTGCCAGCAGCGAAGGCCCGGGACAGGGAAAACTGTTTTTT. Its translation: CASSEGPGQGKLFF.

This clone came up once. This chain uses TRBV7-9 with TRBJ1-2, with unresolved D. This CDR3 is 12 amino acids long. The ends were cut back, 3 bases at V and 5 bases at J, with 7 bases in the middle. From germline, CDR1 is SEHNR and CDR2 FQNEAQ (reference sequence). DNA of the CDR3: TGTGCCAGCAGCTTGTTAGATTATGGCTACACCTTC. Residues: CASSLLDYGYTF.

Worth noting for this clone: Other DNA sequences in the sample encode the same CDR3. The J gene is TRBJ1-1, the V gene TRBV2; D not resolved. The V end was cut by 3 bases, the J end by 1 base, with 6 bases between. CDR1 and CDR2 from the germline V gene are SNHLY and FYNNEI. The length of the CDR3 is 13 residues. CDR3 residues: CASSDTRNTEAFF. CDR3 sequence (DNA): TGTGCCAGCAGTGACACAAGGAACACTGAAGCTTTCTTT.

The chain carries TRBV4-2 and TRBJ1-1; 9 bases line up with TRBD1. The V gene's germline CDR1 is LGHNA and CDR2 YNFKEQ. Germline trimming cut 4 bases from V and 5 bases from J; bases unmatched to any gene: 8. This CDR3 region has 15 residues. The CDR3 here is CASSPWTGEQTEAFF. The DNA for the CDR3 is TGTGCCAGCAGCCCCTGGACAGGGGAACAAACTGAAGCTTTCTTT.

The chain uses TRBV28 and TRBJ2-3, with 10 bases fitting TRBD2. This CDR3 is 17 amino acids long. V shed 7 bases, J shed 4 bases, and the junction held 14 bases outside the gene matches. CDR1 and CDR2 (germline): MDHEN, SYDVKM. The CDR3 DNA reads TGTGCCAGCAAAATGACAGCTAGCGGGGGCCGGGCAGATACGCAGTATTTT. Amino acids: CASKMTASGGRADTQYF.

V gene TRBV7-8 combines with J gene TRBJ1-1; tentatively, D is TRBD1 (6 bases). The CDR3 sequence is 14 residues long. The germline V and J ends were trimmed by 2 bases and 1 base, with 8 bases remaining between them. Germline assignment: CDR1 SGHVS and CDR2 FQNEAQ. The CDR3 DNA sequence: TGTGCCAGCAGCTTAAAAGGGGGGAACACTGAAGCTTTCTTT. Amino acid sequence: CASSLKGGNTEAFF.

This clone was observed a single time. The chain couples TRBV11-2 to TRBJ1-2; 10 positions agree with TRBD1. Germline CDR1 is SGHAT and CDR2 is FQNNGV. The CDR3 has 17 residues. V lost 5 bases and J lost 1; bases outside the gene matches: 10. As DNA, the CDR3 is TGTGCCAGCAGCACGTGGGACAGGGGAATAATTAACTATGGCTACACCTTC. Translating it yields CASSTWDRGIINYGYTF.

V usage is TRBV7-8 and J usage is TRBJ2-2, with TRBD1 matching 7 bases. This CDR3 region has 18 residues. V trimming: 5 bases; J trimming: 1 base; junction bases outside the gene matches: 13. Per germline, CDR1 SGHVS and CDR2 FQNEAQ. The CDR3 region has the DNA TGTGCCAGCAGCCCACGATACCGGACAGGTGTGAACACCGGGGAGCTGTTTTTT. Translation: CASSPRYRTGVNTGELFF.

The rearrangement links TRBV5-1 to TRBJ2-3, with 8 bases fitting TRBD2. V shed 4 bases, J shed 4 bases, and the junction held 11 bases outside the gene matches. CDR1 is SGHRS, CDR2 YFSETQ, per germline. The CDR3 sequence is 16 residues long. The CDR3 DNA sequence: TGCGCCAGCAGCATGGGACTAGGAAGGGTCGCAGATACGCAGTATTTT. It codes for CASSMGLGRVADTQYF.

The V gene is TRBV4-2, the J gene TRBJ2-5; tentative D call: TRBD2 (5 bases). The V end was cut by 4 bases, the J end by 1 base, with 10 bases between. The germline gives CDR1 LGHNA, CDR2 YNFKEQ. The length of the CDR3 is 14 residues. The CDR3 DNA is TGTGCCAGCAGCCCGGGGAAAAGCCAAGAGACCCAGTACTTC. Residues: CASSPGKSQETQYF.

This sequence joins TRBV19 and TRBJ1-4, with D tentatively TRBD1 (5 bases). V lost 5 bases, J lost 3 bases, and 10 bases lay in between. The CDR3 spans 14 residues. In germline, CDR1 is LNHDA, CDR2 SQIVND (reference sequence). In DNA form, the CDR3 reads TGTGCCAGTAGTCCTCGACAGCCTAATGAAAAACTGTTTTTT. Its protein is CASSPRQPNEKLFF. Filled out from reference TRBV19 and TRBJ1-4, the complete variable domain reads DGGITQSPKYLFRKEGQNVTLSCEQNLNHDAMYWYRQDPGQGLRLIYYSQIVNDFQKGDIAEGYSVSREKKESFPLTVTSAQKNPTAFYLCASSPRQPNEKLFFGSGTQLSVL.

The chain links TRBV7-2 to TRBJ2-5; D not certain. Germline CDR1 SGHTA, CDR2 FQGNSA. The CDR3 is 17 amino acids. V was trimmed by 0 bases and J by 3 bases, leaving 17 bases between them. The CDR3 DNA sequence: TGTGCCAGCAGCTTAGCGCCTCGGTACCTGTTTGAAGAGACCCAGTACTTC. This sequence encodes CASSLAPRYLFEETQYF.

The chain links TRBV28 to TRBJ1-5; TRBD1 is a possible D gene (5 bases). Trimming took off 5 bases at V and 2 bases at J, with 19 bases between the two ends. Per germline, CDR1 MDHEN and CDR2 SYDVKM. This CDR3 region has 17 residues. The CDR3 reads CASSPYPQGRGNQPQHF. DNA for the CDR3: TGTGCCAGCAGTCCTTATCCCCAGGGAAGGGGCAATCAGCCCCAGCATTTT.

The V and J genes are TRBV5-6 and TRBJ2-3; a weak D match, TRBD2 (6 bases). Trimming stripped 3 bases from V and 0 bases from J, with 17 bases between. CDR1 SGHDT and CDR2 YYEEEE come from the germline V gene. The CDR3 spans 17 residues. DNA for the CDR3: TGTGCCAGCAGCTCACCCGGGTGGGCGGGGAGCACAGATACGCAGTATTTT. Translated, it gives CASSSPGWAGSTDTQYF.

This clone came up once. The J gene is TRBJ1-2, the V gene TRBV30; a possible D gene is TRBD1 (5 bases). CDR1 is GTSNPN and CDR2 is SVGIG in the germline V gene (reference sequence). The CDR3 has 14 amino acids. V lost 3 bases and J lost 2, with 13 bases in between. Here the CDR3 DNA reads TGTGCCTGGAGGCGAGACAGAATCAACTATGGCTACACCTTC. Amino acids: CAWRRDRINYGYTF.